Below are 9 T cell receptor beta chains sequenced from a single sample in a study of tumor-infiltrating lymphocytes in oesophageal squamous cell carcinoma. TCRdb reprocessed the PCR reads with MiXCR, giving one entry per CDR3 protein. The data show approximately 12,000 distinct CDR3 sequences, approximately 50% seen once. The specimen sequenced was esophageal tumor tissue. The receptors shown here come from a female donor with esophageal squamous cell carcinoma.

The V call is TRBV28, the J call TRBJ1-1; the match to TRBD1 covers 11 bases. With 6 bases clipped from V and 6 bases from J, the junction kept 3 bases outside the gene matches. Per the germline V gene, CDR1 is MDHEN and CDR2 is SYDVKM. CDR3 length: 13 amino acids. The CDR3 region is CASRWGQGAEAFF. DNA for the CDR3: TGTGCCAGCAGATGGGGACAGGGGGCTGAAGCTTTCTTT.

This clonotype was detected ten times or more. Here the CDR3 reads CASSEWTPAQETQYF. CDR3 in DNA: TGCGCCAGCAGTGAGTGGACACCTGCCCAAGAGACCCAGTACTTC. The V and J genes are TRBV10-1 and TRBJ2-5, with TRBD1 as a possible D gene (5 bases). The CDR3 has 15 amino acids. Germline-derived CDR1 and CDR2 are WNHNN and SYGVQD (reference sequence). The germline V and J ends were trimmed by 1 base and 1 base, with 10 bases remaining between them.

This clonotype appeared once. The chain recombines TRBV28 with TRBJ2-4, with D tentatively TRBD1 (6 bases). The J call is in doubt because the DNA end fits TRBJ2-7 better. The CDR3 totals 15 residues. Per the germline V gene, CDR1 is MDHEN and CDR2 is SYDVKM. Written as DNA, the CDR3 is TGTGCCAGCAGCAGTACAGGGTATAGCTCCTACGAGCAGTACTTC. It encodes CASSSTGYSSYEQYF.

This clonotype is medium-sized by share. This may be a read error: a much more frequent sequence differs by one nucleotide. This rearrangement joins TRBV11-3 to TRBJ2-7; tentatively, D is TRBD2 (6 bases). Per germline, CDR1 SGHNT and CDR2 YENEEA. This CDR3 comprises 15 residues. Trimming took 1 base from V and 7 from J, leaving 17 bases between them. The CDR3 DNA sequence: TGTGCCAGCAGCTTAGGGACTATGGCCTACAATGAGCAGTACTTC. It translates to CASSLGTMAYNEQYF.

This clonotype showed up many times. This chain's CDR3 is CASSPSEGYEQYF. In DNA, the CDR3 is TGTGCCAGCAGCCCCTCTGAGGGCTACGAGCAGTACTTC. The chain is built from TRBV7-9 and TRBJ2-7; D perhaps matches TRBD2 (5 bases). The CDR3 consists of 13 residues. CDR1 SEHNR and CDR2 FQNEAQ come from the germline V gene (reference sequence). Trimming removed 5 bases at V and 3 bases at J, with 11 bases between. The variable domain in full, completed from reference TRBV7-9 and TRBJ2-7, reads DTGVSQNPRHKITKRGQNVTFRCDPISEHNRLYWYRQTLGQGPEFLTYFQNEAQLEKSRLLSDRFSAERPKGSFSTLEIQRTEQGDSAMYLCASSPSEGYEQYFGPGTRLTVT.

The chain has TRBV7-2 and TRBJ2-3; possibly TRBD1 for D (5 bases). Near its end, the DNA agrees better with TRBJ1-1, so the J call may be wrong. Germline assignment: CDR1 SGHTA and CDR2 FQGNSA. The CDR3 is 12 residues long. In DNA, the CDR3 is TGTGCCAGCAGCGAGGGGCTCACTGAAGCTTTCTTT. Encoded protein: CASSEGLTEAFF.

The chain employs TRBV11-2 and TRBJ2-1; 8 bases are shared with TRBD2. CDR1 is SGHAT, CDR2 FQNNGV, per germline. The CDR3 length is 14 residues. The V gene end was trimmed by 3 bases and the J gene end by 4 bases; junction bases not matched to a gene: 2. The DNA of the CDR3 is TGTGCCAGCAGCTTGGGACTAGGATACAATGAGCAGTTCTTC. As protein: CASSLGLGYNEQFF.

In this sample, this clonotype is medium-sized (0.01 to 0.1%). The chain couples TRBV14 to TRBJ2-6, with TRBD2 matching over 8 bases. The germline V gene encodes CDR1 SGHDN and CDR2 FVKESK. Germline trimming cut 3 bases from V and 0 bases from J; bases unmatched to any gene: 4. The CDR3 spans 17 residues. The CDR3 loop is CASSHLAGTSGANVLTF. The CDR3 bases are TGTGCCAGCAGCCATTTAGCGGGGACCTCTGGGGCCAACGTCCTGACTTTC.

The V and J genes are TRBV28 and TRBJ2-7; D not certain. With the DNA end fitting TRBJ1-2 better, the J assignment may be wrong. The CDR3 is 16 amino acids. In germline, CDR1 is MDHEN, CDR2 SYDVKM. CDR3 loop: CASAPTGVPPDYGYTF. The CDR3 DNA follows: TGTGCCAGCGCACCAACCGGGGTCCCCCCTGACTATGGCTACACCTTC.